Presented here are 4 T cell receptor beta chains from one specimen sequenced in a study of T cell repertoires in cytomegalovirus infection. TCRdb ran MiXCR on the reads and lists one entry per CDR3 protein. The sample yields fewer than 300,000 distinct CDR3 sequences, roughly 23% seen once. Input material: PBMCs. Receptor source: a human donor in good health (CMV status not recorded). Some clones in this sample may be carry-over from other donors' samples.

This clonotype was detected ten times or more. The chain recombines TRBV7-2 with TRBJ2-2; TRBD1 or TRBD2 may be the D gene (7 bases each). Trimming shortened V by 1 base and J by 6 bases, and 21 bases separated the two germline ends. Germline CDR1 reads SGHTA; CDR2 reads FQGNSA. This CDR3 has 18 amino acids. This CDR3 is CASSLVGSTGTNPGELFF. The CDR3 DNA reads TGTGCCAGCAGCTTAGTAGGCTCGACAGGGACTAACCCCGGGGAGCTGTTTTTT.

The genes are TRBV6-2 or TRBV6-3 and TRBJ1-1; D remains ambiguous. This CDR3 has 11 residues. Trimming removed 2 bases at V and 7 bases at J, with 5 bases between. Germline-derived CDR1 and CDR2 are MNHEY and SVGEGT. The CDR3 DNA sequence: TGTGCCAGCAGTTACGACGGTGAAGCTTTCTTT. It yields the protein CASSYDGEAFF.

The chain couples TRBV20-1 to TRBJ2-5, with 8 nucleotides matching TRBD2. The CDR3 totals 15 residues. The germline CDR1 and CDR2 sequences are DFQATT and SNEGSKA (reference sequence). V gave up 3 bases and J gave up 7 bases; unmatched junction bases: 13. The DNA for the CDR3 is TGCAGTGCTAGTCTTAGCGGGACACTAAGAGTGACCCAGTACTTC. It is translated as CSASLSGTLRVTQYF.

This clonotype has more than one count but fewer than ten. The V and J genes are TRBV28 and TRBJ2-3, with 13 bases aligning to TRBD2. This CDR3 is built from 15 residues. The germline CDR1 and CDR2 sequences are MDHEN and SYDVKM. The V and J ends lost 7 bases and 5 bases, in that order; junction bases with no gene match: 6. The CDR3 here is CASNQLAGGLDTQYF. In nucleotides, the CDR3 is TGTGCCAGCAACCAACTAGCGGGGGGGCTAGATACGCAGTATTTT.